This is a list of T cell receptor beta chains from one sample in a study of T cell repertoires in cytomegalovirus infection. TCRdb passed the reads through MiXCR, listing each CDR3 protein once. The sample lists some 150,000 distinct CDR3 sequences; around 24% were seen once. Sequencing input: PBMCs. All receptors come from a human donor in good health (CMV status not recorded). Some clones in this sample may be carry-over from other donors' samples. The conserved cysteine and the conserved F or W are not part of the CDR3 here. Size tells how often a clone was seen (once, few, many) or the class of an expanded clone, and some rows leave it out.

>TRBV7-9|TRBJ1-3|-
ASSFSGGSGNTIY
>TRBV30|TRBJ1-6|-
AWQLPGSYNSPLH
>TRBV18|TRBJ1-5|-
ASSPDLDAPQH
>TRBV6-2/TRBV6-3|TRBJ2-7|few
ASSDPGTSGRMYEQY
>TRBV24-1|TRBJ2-5|-
ATSDLPPYQETQY
>TRBV13|TRBJ2-5|few
ASSPSLRDPADQETQY
>TRBV9|TRBJ2-2|-
ASSTSREAGNTGELF
>TRBV5-1|TRBJ2-1|-
ASSSTRTSGNEQF
>TRBV24-1|TRBJ1-3|few
ATSDEEDSGNTIY
>TRBV12-3/TRBV12-4|TRBJ2-5|few
ASSLSRETQY
>TRBV5-4|TRBJ1-3|-
ASSLQESSGNTIY
>TRBV14|TRBJ1-1|-
ASSQDRGTEAF
>TRBV28|TRBJ2-3|-
ASEPRSGRDTQY
>TRBV28|TRBJ2-3|many
ASSLSLTDTQY
>TRBV25-1|TRBJ1-4|few
ASSEDRVNEKLF